Listed here are 10 T cell receptor beta chains from one sample, sequenced in a study of OX40 agonist ivuxolimab in advanced cancers. TCRdb keeps only in-frame clones here, not all; method: immunoSEQ multiplex PCR. The data hold 30,000 to 35,000 clones, with around nine tenths observed a single time. This specimen was CD4+ or CD8+ T cells sorted from blood, taken in a trial of the OX40 agonist ivuxolimab. The receptor set was obtained from an adult with an advanced solid tumor such as melanoma, head and neck, liver or kidney cancer.

The V and J genes are TRBV18 and TRBJ1-2; the D gene is possibly TRBD1 (6 bases). The CDR3 extends over 14 amino acids. CDR1 and CDR2 from the germline V gene are KGHSH and LQKENI. Trimming shortened V by 4 bases and J by 5 bases, and 14 bases separated the two germline ends. CDR3 sequence (DNA): TGTGCCAGCTCACAAAGACAGGATTCGTATGGCTACACCTTC. This encodes CASSQRQDSYGYTF. The full variable domain, completed using reference TRBV18 and TRBJ1-2, is NAGVMQNPRHLVRRRGQEARLRCSPMKGHSHVYWYRQLPEEGLKFMVYLQKENIIDESGMPKERFSAEFPKEGPSILRIQQVVRGDSAAYFCASSQRQDSYGYTFGSGTRLTVV.

The chain uses TRBV14 and TRBJ2-7; 11 positions match TRBD2. Losses at the gene ends were 2 bases for V and 2 bases for J; bases not matched to a gene: 5. There are 16 residues in the CDR3. CDR1 and CDR2 from the germline V gene are SGHDN and FVKESK. The CDR3 nucleotides read TGTGCCAGCAGCCAACCCGGGACTAGCGGTACCTACGAGCAGTACTTC. Translation: CASSQPGTSGTYEQYF.

This clone has a handful of counts. V usage is TRBV27 and J usage is TRBJ2-7; TRBD1 matches 7 bases. Germline CDR1 and CDR2: MNHEY and SMNVEV (reference sequence). The CDR3 contains 13 residues. V lost 5 bases to trimming and J lost 3 bases; unmatched junction nucleotides: 4. CDR3: CASSRDRLYEQYF. DNA of the CDR3: TGTGCCAGCAGTCGGGACAGACTCTACGAGCAGTACTTC.

CDR3 bases: TGTGCCAGCAGCCCTACGTCCTACCTGGGGGAAAAACTGTTTTTT. Its protein product is CASSPTSYLGEKLFF. J is TRBJ1-4 and V is TRBV5-8; D gene uncertain. Trimming removed 4 bases at V and 8 bases at J, with 18 bases between. This CDR3 region has 15 residues. Germline values: CDR1 SGHTS, CDR2 YDEGEE.

This chain uses TRBV7-2 with TRBJ2-3; D is uncertain. V lost 2 bases, J lost 4 bases, and 10 bases lay in between. There are 14 residues in the CDR3. The germline V gene encodes CDR1 SGHTA and CDR2 FQGNSA. The CDR3 coding sequence is TGTGCCAGCAGCTTATCGAGAGCGCCAGATACGCAGTATTTT. Translating gives CASSLSRAPDTQYF.

The genes are TRBV5-1 and TRBJ1-1, with TRBD1 as a possible D gene (5 bases). Germline-derived CDR1 and CDR2 are SGHRS and YFSETQ. Trimming took 0 bases from V and 0 from J, leaving 12 bases between them. This CDR3 is built from 16 residues. CDR3 sequence: CASSLGQRTMNTEAFF. DNA of the CDR3: TGCGCCAGCAGCTTGGGACAGCGGACCATGAACACTGAAGCTTTCTTT. The full variable domain, rest sourced from reference TRBV5-1 and TRBJ1-1, is KAGVTQTPRYLIKTRGQQVTLSCSPISGHRSVSWYQQTPGQGLQFLFEYFSETQRNKGNFPGRFSGRQFSNSRSEMNVSTLELGDSALYLCASSLGQRTMNTEAFFGQGTRLTVV.

In its sample, this clone was seen a few times. The rearrangement links TRBV6-5 to TRBJ1-5; D gene uncertain. Germline V gene lookup returns CDR1 MNHEY and CDR2 SVGAGI. Between the trimmed V and J ends, which lost 5 bases and 0 bases, there was a span of 5 bases. This CDR3 is built from 13 residues. The CDR3 loop is CASSTYSNQPQHF. DNA of the CDR3: TGTGCCAGCAGTACCTATAGCAATCAGCCCCAGCATTTT.

This sequence joins TRBV7-8 and TRBJ2-5; weak D call: TRBD2 (6 bases). The length of the CDR3 is 13 residues. Trimming took off 3 bases at V and 5 bases at J, with 10 bases between the two ends. CDR1 and CDR2 (germline): SGHVS, FQNEAQ. The CDR3 DNA reads as TGTGCCAGCAGCTTGGGGGGAAGCGAGACCCAGTACTTC. It translates to CASSLGGSETQYF.

V usage is TRBV18 and J usage is TRBJ1-3; no clear D. Germline V lookup: CDR1 KGHSH, CDR2 LQKENI. V dropped 3 bases and J dropped 2 bases, with 11 bases sitting between them. CDR3 length: 15 amino acids. The CDR3 is CASSPDRLTGNTIYF. In DNA, the CDR3 is TGTGCCAGCTCACCGGACCGGTTGACTGGAAACACCATATATTTT.

The V and J genes are TRBV29-1 and TRBJ2-6; D gene ambiguous. Germline values: CDR1 SQVTM, CDR2 ANQGSEA. V was pared by 3 bases and J by 1 base, with 7 bases between. The CDR3 extends over 14 amino acids. CDR3 coding DNA: TGCAGCGTTGACAGCCTATCTGGGGCCAACGTCCTGACTTTC. Amino acid sequence: CSVDSLSGANVLTF. Filled out from reference TRBV29-1 and TRBJ2-6, the complete variable domain reads SAVISQKPSRDICQRGTSLTIQCQVDSQVTMMFWYRQQPGQSLTLIATANQGSEATYESGFVIDKFPISRPNLTFSTLTVSNMSPEDSSIYLCSVDSLSGANVLTFGAGSRLTVL.